This T cell receptor (beta chain) was sequenced during a study of T cell responses to AZD1222 COVID-19 vaccine. The overall study: The study pooled second doses at about 4 or about 12 weeks.

Study-wide results and caveats: The breadth and depth of Spike-specific TCRs increased once two AZD1222 doses had been given. Repertoires were collected only later (after the peak T cell response had occurred). Donors were largely white British and mainly female; clonal diversity was possibly underestimated.

In regard to this clone: Its antigen is unknown.

Assay: immunoSEQ multiplex PCR; the TCRdb copy retains only in-frame clones and omits some. The table shows under 200,000 clones, with about nine tenths occurring only once. The sequenced sample was peripheral blood, obtained on day 0 of AZD1222 vaccination. This clonotype was obtained from an adult in good health.

CDR3 DNA sequence: TGTGCCAGCAGGGCGGGGGGAAACACCATATATTTT. It translates to CASRAGGNTIYF. V is TRBV2 and J is TRBJ1-3; unclear D gene. The CDR3 is 12 residues long. Germline V CDR1 and CDR2: SNHLY, FYNNEI. V lost 6 bases to trimming and J lost 4 bases, with 7 bases between them.